The 5 T cell receptor beta chains given below trace back to one sample, sequenced in a study of tissue T cells after allogeneic stem cell transplantation (dated by TCRdb to between 2021 and 2024). The time point label of this sample denotes: mouse harvest day 14 after allogeneic transplant. Each mouse graft, delivered by tail vein injection, combined 10^6 splenic CD5+ T cells with 10^7 T-cell-depleted bone marrow cells. Library preparation used the immunoSEQ multiplex PCR assay. TCRdb retrieved this table from immuneACCESS and kept in-frame rearrangements only. Not all clones are present; in checked studies, unresolved V genes account for under half, and no reason is known for the remainder. The sample data list thousands of clones, and around 50% of these were observed just once. Approximately 20% of the sample goes to the ten largest clones. The sample consisted of gut tissue. These receptors were obtained from a female BALB/c mouse given C57BL/6 T cells with graft-versus-host disease after an allogeneic hematopoietic cell transplant.

A note on this clone: Gene names are mouse gene names. The CDR3 is CASSQERGRNERLFF. Incomplete CDR3 DNA: TGTGCCAGCAGCCAAGAACGGGGGCGGAACGAAAGATTATTT. The chain couples TRBV5 to TRBJ1-4; a possible D gene is TRBD1 (6 bases). The read halts 1 residue ahead of the CDR3 end, with the missing end drawn from the germline J gene. The CDR3 runs to 15 residues. V was shortened by 0 bases and J by 5 bases, with 10 bases between the two germline ends. Germline CDR1 is LGHNA and CDR2 is YNLKQL (reference sequence).

Points on this clone: Gene names and germline refer to mouse. The observed sequence ends 1 residue before the CDR3 terminus, with the missing tail filled in from the germline J gene. V is TRBV13-1 and J is TRBJ2-7; no clear D. V lost 0 bases and J 4 bases, leaving 11 bases between the germline ends. This CDR3 spans 14 amino acids. Germline V CDR1 and CDR2: NSHNY, SYGAGN. This CDR3 is CASSDADKPYEQYF. CDR3 DNA, as far as it was read: TGTGCCAGCAGTGATGCAGACAAACCTTATGAACAGTAC.

As to this clone: Germline and genes here are mouse. The read stops 1 residue short of the end of the CDR3; the missing end is completed from the germline J gene. V gene TRBV5 combines with J gene TRBJ2-7, with TRBD2 as a possible D gene (7 bases). Deletions cut 0 bases from V and 0 bases from J, with 15 bases between. In germline, CDR1 is LGHNA, CDR2 YNLKQL (reference sequence). This CDR3 contains 17 residues. The sequenced CDR3 bases are TGTGCCAGCAGCCAAGATAGGGGGGGGGTCAGCTCCTATGAACAGTAC. Its translation is CASSQDRGGVSSYEQY. In full, the CDR3 reads CASSQDRGGVSSYEQYF.

On this clone: A read error may produce the germline difference seen at one junction end. Any gene name here is a mouse gene name. The CDR3 end is not reached by the read, which stops 1 residue before it; the germline J gene fills it in. V and J are TRBV1 and TRBJ2-7; D call uncertain. This CDR3 is 16 amino acids long. From germline, CDR1 is NSQYPW and CDR2 LRSPGD (reference sequence). The covered CDR3 bases are TGCACCTGCAGCCCAGATTTGGCGGGGAGCTCCTATCAACAGTAC. Amino acid sequence: CTCSPDLAGSSYQQY. Given in full, the CDR3 is CTCSPDLAGSSYQQYF.

About this clone itself: Germline and genes here are mouse. The read falls 1 residue short of the CDR3 end, and the missing part is taken from the germline J gene. This chain joins TRBV26 and TRBJ2-4; 8 nucleotides match TRBD2. Germline assignment: CDR1 KGHPV and CDR2 FQNQEV (reference sequence). The V and J ends lost 3 bases and 4 bases, in that order; junction bases with no gene match: 3. The CDR3 spans 14 residues. CDR3 sequence: CASSLDWGKNTLYF. The DNA read from the CDR3 is TGTGCCAGCAGTCTCGACTGGGGAAAAAACACCTTGTAC.